Following are 21 T cell receptor beta chains from one sample sequenced in a study of blood T cell repertoires in COVID-19. Produced via immunoSEQ multiplex PCR; TCRdb's table is partial and in-frame only. The data hold over 14,000 clones, with approximately 86% observed a single time. Sequenced input: peripheral blood. Every receptor here comes from a human donor in a cohort sampled during active COVID-19.

The chain carries TRBV5-1 and TRBJ2-3; 10 bases are a match to TRBD2. The CDR3 length is 16 residues. The germline V gene has CDR1 SGHRS and CDR2 YFSETQ. V dropped 4 bases and J dropped 3; count of bases not matched to a gene: 8. CDR3 sequence: CASSRSGGDRTDTQYF. CDR3 DNA: TGCGCCAGCAGCCGAAGCGGGGGGGATCGGACAGATACGCAGTATTTT. Full variable domain (remainder filled in from reference TRBV5-1 and TRBJ2-3): KAGVTQTPRYLIKTRGQQVTLSCSPISGHRSVSWYQQTPGQGLQFLFEYFSETQRNKGNFPGRFSGRQFSNSRSEMNVSTLELGDSALYLCASSRSGGDRTDTQYFGPGTRLTVL.

The gene calls are TRBV7-2 and TRBJ1-6, with a possible D match to TRBD1 (5 bases). This CDR3 comprises 15 residues. The V end lost 7 bases, the J end lost 9 bases, and 19 bases lay between the germline ends. Germline values: CDR1 SGHTA, CDR2 FQGNSA. CDR3 DNA: TGTGCCAGCACCGAGATCCCAGGGATAGGTTCACCCCTCCACTTT. It encodes CASTEIPGIGSPLHF.

This chain joins TRBV18 and TRBJ2-7, with a possible D match to TRBD1 (6 bases). Germline V gives CDR1 KGHSH, CDR2 LQKENI. CDR3 length: 13 residues. V was pared by 3 bases and J by 2 bases, with 8 bases between. CDR3 coding DNA: TGTGCCAGCTCACCCTCAGGGGCCTACGAGCAGTACTTC. This gives the protein CASSPSGAYEQYF.

V usage is TRBV6-6 and J usage is TRBJ2-4; 10 bases are shared with TRBD2. The germline gives CDR1 MNHNY, CDR2 SVGAGI (reference sequence). This CDR3 comprises 14 residues. With 6 bases clipped from V and 10 bases from J, the junction kept 9 bases outside the gene matches. CDR3 bases: TGTGCCAGCAGCTACGGGACTAGCGAAACTATTCAGTACTTC. The encoded protein is CASSYGTSETIQYF.

V gene TRBV7-8 combines with J gene TRBJ2-2, with D unclear. Germline V lookup: CDR1 SGHVS, CDR2 FQNEAQ. The germline V and J ends were trimmed by 1 base and 1 base, with 7 bases remaining between them. The CDR3 totals 15 residues. The DNA of the CDR3 is TGTGCCAGCAGCTTAGTTCCAGAGAACACCGGGGAGCTGTTTTTT. It is translated as CASSLVPENTGELFF.

The genes are TRBV19 and TRBJ1-1, with D hard to call. The length of the CDR3 is 14 residues. V lost 4 bases, J lost 1 base, and 10 bases lay in between. Germline CDR1 and CDR2: LNHDA and SQIVND (reference sequence). The CDR3 is CASSNRESNTEAFF. DNA for the CDR3: TGTGCCAGTAGTAACCGGGAGTCGAACACTGAAGCTTTCTTT.

The chain uses TRBV5-6 and TRBJ2-5; TRBD2 matches at 10 bases. The CDR3 covers 15 residues. Trimming at V came to 3 bases and at J to 1 base, leaving 3 bases not matched to a gene. Germline V gene lookup returns CDR1 SGHDT and CDR2 YYEEEE. The CDR3 nucleotides read TGTGCCAGCAGCTCTAGCGGGAGTGCCCAAGAGACCCAGTACTTC. It codes for CASSSSGSAQETQYF. Variable domain in full (rest from reference TRBV5-6 and TRBJ2-5): DAGVTQSPTHLIKTRGQQVTLRCSPKSGHDTVSWYQQALGQGPQFIFQYYEEEERQRGNFPDRFSGHQFPNYSSELNVNALLLGDSALYLCASSSSGSAQETQYFGPGTRLLVL.

The chain combines TRBV21-1 with TRBJ1-5; whether TRBD1, the table's D call, matches the DNA was not checked. TRBV21-1 is a known pseudogene. This CDR3 region has 14 residues. CDR3 loop: CASRPNRGRQPQHF. As DNA, the CDR3 is TGTGCCAGCAGGCCTAACAGGGGGCGTCAGCCCCAGCATTTT.

The CDR3 here is CASSSDRLGYTF. In DNA, the CDR3 is TGTGCCAGCAGTTCGGACAGGTTGGGCTACACCTTC. The V call is TRBV28, the J call TRBJ1-2; 7 bases fit TRBD1. Trimming cost V 4 bases and J 8 bases; bases outside gene matches: 4. The CDR3 covers 12 residues. From germline, CDR1 is MDHEN and CDR2 SYDVKM.

The rearrangement uses TRBV27 and TRBJ2-7, with 8 bases that match TRBD2. Germline CDR1 and CDR2: MNHEY and SMNVEV (reference sequence). The CDR3 sequence is 14 residues long. The junction had 9 bases not matched to a gene; V was cut back by 6 bases and J by 5 bases. The CDR3 sequence: CASRQSGSSNEQYF. The CDR3 nucleotides read TGTGCCAGCAGACAGAGCGGGAGTAGCAACGAGCAGTACTTC.

This clone came up once. The DNA for the CDR3 is TGTGCCAGCTCACCACCGGGAGGAACGGCAGATACGCAGTATTTT. Translation: CASSPPGGTADTQYF. The chain uses TRBV18 and TRBJ2-3; maybe TRBD2 (6 bases). V lost 0 bases and J 4 bases, leaving 11 bases between the germline ends. CDR3 size: 15 residues. CDR1 is KGHSH, CDR2 LQKENI, per germline.

The chain is built from TRBV7-2 and TRBJ2-1, with 11 bases identical to TRBD2. The CDR3 has 18 amino acids. Germline CDR1 is SGHTA and CDR2 is FQGNSA. The junction had 12 bases not matched to a gene; V was cut back by 1 base and J by 7 bases. Here the CDR3 reads CASSLVPVASGRLNEQFF. The CDR3 DNA reads as TGTGCCAGCAGCTTAGTCCCGGTGGCTAGCGGGAGGTTAAATGAGCAGTTCTTC.

This clone was detected only once. V and J are TRBV5-5 and TRBJ2-1, with 10 nucleotides matching TRBD2. The CDR3 loop spans 13 amino acids. Germline V CDR1 and CDR2: SGHKS, YYEKEE (reference sequence). Trimming cost V 0 bases and J 9 bases; bases outside gene matches: 0. The CDR3: CASSLGTSGEQFF. The CDR3 nucleotides are TGTGCCAGCAGCTTGGGGACTAGCGGTGAGCAGTTCTTC.

The chain is built from TRBV29-1 and TRBJ2-1; tentative D call: TRBD1 (6 bases). V lost 4 bases, J lost 0 bases, and 13 bases lay in between. This CDR3 contains 15 residues. Germline V CDR1 and CDR2: SQVTM, ANQGSEA. CDR3 DNA sequence: TGCAGCGTTGCTTGGCAGGGGAGCTCCTACAATGAGCAGTTCTTC. Its protein product is CSVAWQGSSYNEQFF.

The genes are TRBV5-1 and TRBJ2-1, with 13 bases aligning to TRBD2. This CDR3 is built from 15 residues. V lost 7 bases and J lost 8; bases outside the gene matches: 9. Germline V gene data show CDR1 as SGHRS and CDR2 as YFSETQ. CDR3 bases: TGCGCCAGCCACCGACTAGCGGGAGGTCAGGATGAGCAGTTCTTC. The encoded protein is CASHRLAGGQDEQFF.

V and J are TRBV5-4 and TRBJ2-5; TRBD1 matches 7 bases. Losses at the gene ends were 4 bases for V and 3 bases for J; bases not matched to a gene: 9. CDR1 is SGHNT, CDR2 YYREEE, per germline (reference sequence). The CDR3 has 15 residues. The CDR3 coding sequence is TGTGCCAGCAGCACCGGGACAGAGTTAAAAGAGACCCAGTACTTC. Protein sequence: CASSTGTELKETQYF.

V usage is TRBV3-1 (or the pseudogene TRBV3-2) and J usage is TRBJ2-1; 9 positions agree with TRBD2. The CDR3 contains 16 residues. After removal of 1 base from V and 6 bases from J, the junction contained 7 bases not matched to a gene. Per the germline V gene, CDR1 is LGHDT and CDR2 is YNNKEL (reference sequence). The CDR3 sequence is CASSQAGGGRANEQFF. CDR3 nucleotides: TGTGCCAGCAGCCAAGCGGGGGGCGGGAGGGCCAATGAGCAGTTCTTC.

The J gene is TRBJ2-7, the V gene TRBV18; TRBD2 is a possible D gene (6 bases). This CDR3 is 14 amino acids long. The V gene's germline CDR1 is KGHSH and CDR2 LQKENI. V was clipped by 3 bases and J by 4 bases, with 13 bases between them. Written as DNA, the CDR3 is TGTGCCAGCTCACCCGGTGGGGGGAAATACGAGCAGTACTTC. This encodes CASSPGGGKYEQYF.

This clone came up a few times. The CDR3 protein is CASSVLGGPQHF. CDR3 DNA sequence: TGTGCCAGCAGCGTTCTAGGCGGGCCCCAGCATTTT. This chain links TRBV9 with TRBJ1-5; D gene uncertain. Germline assignment: CDR1 SGDLS and CDR2 YYNGEE. V shed 2 bases and J shed 9 bases, with 9 bases lying between them. CDR3 length equals 12 residues.

This sequence joins TRBV19 and TRBJ2-6; D possibly corresponds to TRBD2 (6 bases). The CDR3 length is 16 residues. The V and J ends lost 8 bases and 0 bases respectively, with 14 bases between them. Looked up from germline, CDR1 is LNHDA and CDR2 is SQIVND (reference sequence). CDR3 DNA: TGTGCCAGTCGCCAACTGGGGGGCTCTGGGGCCAACGTCCTGACTTTC. Its translation: CASRQLGGSGANVLTF.

V is TRBV3-1 (or the pseudogene TRBV3-2) and J is TRBJ2-5; D may be TRBD2 (7 bases). Germline CDR1 and CDR2: LGHDT and YNNKEL (reference sequence). The CDR3 is 13 residues long. V was trimmed by 1 base and J by 10 bases, leaving 13 bases between them. This chain's CDR3 is CASSQGGGWDQYF. The CDR3, as DNA: TGTGCCAGCAGCCAAGGGGGGGGCTGGGACCAGTACTTC.